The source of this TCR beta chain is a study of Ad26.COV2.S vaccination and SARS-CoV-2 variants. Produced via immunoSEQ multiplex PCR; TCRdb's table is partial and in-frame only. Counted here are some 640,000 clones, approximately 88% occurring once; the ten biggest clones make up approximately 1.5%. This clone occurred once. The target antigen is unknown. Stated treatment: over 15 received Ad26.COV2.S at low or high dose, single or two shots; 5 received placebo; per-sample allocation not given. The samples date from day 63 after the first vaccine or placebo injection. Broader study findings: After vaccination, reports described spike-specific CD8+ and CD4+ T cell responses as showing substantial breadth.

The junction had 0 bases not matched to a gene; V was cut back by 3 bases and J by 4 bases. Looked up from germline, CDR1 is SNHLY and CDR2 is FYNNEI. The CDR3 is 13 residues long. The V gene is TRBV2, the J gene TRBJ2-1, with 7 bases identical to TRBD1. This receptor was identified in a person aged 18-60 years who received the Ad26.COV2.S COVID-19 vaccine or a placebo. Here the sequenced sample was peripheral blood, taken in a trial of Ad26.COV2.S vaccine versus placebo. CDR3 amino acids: CASSETGYNEQFF. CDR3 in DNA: TGTGCCAGCAGTGAGACAGGGTACAATGAGCAGTTCTTC.